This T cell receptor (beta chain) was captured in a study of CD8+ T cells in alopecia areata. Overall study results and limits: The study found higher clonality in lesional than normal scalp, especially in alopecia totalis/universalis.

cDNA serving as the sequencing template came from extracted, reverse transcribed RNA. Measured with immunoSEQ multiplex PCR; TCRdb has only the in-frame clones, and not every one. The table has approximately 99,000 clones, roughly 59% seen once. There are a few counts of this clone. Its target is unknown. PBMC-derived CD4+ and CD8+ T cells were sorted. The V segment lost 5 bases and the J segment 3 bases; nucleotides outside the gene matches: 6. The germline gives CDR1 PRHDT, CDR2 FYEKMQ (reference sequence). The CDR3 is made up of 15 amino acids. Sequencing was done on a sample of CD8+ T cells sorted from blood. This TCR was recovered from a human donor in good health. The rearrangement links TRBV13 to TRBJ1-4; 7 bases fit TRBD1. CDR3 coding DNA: TGTGCCAGCAGCCTTAGGACAGGTCCTAATGAAAAACTGTTTTTT. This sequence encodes CASSLRTGPNEKLFF. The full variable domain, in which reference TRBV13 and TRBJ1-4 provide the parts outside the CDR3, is AAGVIQSPRHLIKEKRETATLKCYPIPRHDTVYWYQQGPGQDPQFLISFYEKMQSDKGSIPDRFSAQQFSDYHSELNMSSLELGDSALYFCASSLRTGPNEKLFFGSGTQLSVL.